Detailed here is one TCR beta chain. The antigen is undetermined. PCR was performed using 60 Vbeta and 13 Jbeta primers. Original methodology: In a later analysis, the count reached tens of millions of unique TCR beta chains, with approximately 10 million shared. Sequencing was performed with immunoSEQ multiplex PCR; in TCRdb, only in-frame clones are kept and a portion is missing. That table is the source of V, J and clone size, and D and trimming were worked out from the DNA. The sample holds around 78,000 clones, around 58% seen once. This record belongs to a study of cytomegalovirus exposure and HLA in healthy donors. The study's findings and limits: It was confirmed in vitro that a few of the CMV-associated chains were specific for CMV antigens. In an earlier analysis, in fewer than 700 donors, most V segments appeared productive either ~87% or ~30% of the time.

The CDR3 is made up of 14 amino acids. The V and J ends lost 8 bases and 6 bases, in that order; junction bases with no gene match: 9. Germline V CDR1 and CDR2: WSHSY, SAAADI. The sample taken for sequencing was PBMCs. This clonotype was obtained from a man aged 25-45 years in good health and CMV-seropositive. The chain is built from TRBV10-2 and TRBJ2-2; 7 positions agree with TRBD1. The CDR3 sequence is CASDTGEFAGELFF. The DNA for the CDR3 is TGCGCCAGCGATACAGGGGAATTCGCCGGGGAGCTGTTTTTT.